These 29 T cell receptor beta chains came from one sample sequenced in a study of blood T cells in healthy people across ages. Primed by a sample-barcoded 5' primer and a J-beta primer mix, a second PCR proceeded for 7 to 11 cycles. Via MiXCR, TCRdb re-called the 5' RACE reads, giving one row per CDR3 protein. Here the sample spans more than 700,000 distinct CDR3 sequences, about 47% being singletons. Input material: blood. The source is a man older than 75 in good health.

V gene TRBV10-3 combines with J gene TRBJ2-3; D remains unclear. Germline-derived CDR1 and CDR2 are ENHRY and SYGVKD. V shed 0 bases and J shed 8 bases, with 6 bases lying between them. The CDR3 runs to 12 residues. CDR3 sequence: CAISESPGTQYF. CDR3 nucleotide sequence: TGTGCCATCAGTGAGTCCCCTGGTACGCAGTATTTT.

The chain links TRBV7-2 to TRBJ2-7; a possible D gene is TRBD1 (6 bases). CDR1 is SGHTA, CDR2 FQGNSA, per germline. V gave up 0 bases and J gave up 5 bases, with 17 bases separating them. The CDR3 sequence is 16 residues long. CDR3 nucleotide sequence: TGTGCCAGCAGCTTAGCGGTACTCCGGGACATCGACGAGCAGTACTTC. Its translation is CASSLAVLRDIDEQYF.

The chain joins TRBV27 to TRBJ2-1, with 9 bases aligning to TRBD1. The CDR3 consists of 14 residues. V lost 6 bases to trimming and J lost 8 bases; unmatched junction nucleotides: 8. CDR1 and CDR2 (germline): MNHEY, SMNVEV (reference sequence). The CDR3 DNA sequence: TGTGCCAGCAGATCCGGGACAGGGCCGGATGAGCAGTTCTTC. This sequence encodes CASRSGTGPDEQFF.

The V gene is TRBV7-2, the J gene TRBJ2-7, with 13 positions matching TRBD2. Germline CDR1 and CDR2: SGHTA and FQGNSA. The CDR3 runs 16 residues. V was pared by 4 bases and J by 2 bases, with 5 bases of the junction left unmatched. CDR3 DNA: TGTGCCAGCAGCTCCTCGGGACTAGCGGGGACCTACGAGCAGTACTTC. Encoded protein: CASSSSGLAGTYEQYF.

This clonotype was picked up a small number of times. CDR3 region: CASSQSFDEQYF. CDR3 in DNA: TGTGCCAGCAGCCAATCGTTTGACGAGCAGTACTTC. This chain links TRBV16 with TRBJ2-7; D call uncertain. Germline V lookup: CDR1 KGHSY, CDR2 FQNENV. V lost 0 bases and J 5 bases, leaving 5 bases between the germline ends. The CDR3 totals 12 residues.

V usage is TRBV7-9 and J usage is TRBJ1-1; 7 positions agree with TRBD1. V was pared by 4 bases and J by 5 bases, with 10 bases of the junction left unmatched. Per germline, CDR1 SEHNR and CDR2 FQNEAQ (reference sequence). This CDR3 has 15 amino acids. CDR3 loop: CASSYVTGDGTEAFF. For the CDR3, the DNA is TGTGCCAGCAGCTACGTAACAGGGGATGGGACTGAAGCTTTCTTT.

The chain employs TRBV27 and TRBJ1-6, with 10 bases fitting TRBD1. Unmatched junction bases numbered 0, after V lost 0 bases and J lost 7 bases. The CDR3 length is 15 residues. Germline assignment: CDR1 MNHEY and CDR2 SMNVEV (reference sequence). The CDR3: CASSLSDRGNSPLHF. CDR3 sequence (DNA): TGTGCCAGCAGTTTATCGGACAGGGGGAATTCACCCCTCCACTTT.

Notes on this clonotype: An end of the junction does not agree with germline; a read error may underlie this. The chain uses TRBV5-6 and TRBJ1-1; D not resolved. Germline V lookup: CDR1 SGHDT, CDR2 YYEEEE. This CDR3 has 12 residues. The chain's CDR3 is CAGSFLRTEAFF. The CDR3 region has the DNA TGTGCCGGCAGCTTTTTACGGACTGAAGCTTTCTTT. The whole variable domain, remainder taken from reference TRBV5-6 and TRBJ1-1, is DAGVTQSPTHLIKTRGQQVTLRCSPKSGHDTVSWYQQALGQGPQFIFQYYEEEERQRGNFPDRFSGHQFPNYSSELNVNALLLGDSALYLCAGSFLRTEAFFGQGTRLTVV.

This clonotype was counted once. The rearrangement uses TRBV4-1 and TRBJ2-1; possibly TRBD2 for D (5 bases). The V gene lost 4 bases and the J gene lost 0 bases, with 10 bases spanning the gap. Germline lookup yields CDR1 MGHRA and CDR2 YSYEKL. The CDR3 has 15 residues. CDR3 protein: CASSRSASSYNEQFF. CDR3 bases: TGCGCCAGCAGCCGTAGCGCTAGCTCCTACAATGAGCAGTTCTTC.

There are a few counts of this clonotype. The CDR3 spells CASSFGKTEAFF. The CDR3 nucleotides read TGTGCCAGCAGTTTTGGGAAAACTGAAGCTTTCTTT. The chain recombines TRBV12-3 or TRBV12-4 with TRBJ1-1; D is uncertain. CDR3 size: 12 residues. Trimming removed 3 bases at V and 5 bases at J, with 7 bases between.

This clonotype showed up just a few times. The chain carries TRBV3-1 and TRBJ1-1; no firm D call. The CDR3 is 17 amino acids. Germline CDR1 and CDR2: LGHDT and YNNKEL (reference sequence). V was pared by 3 bases and J by 1 base, with 18 bases between. CDR3 region: CASSQDPPGPENTEAFF. The CDR3 nucleotides are TGTGCCAGCAGCCAGGACCCCCCAGGACCGGAGAACACTGAAGCTTTCTTT.

This clonotype has a handful of counts. This sequence joins TRBV24-1 and TRBJ2-1, with 8 bases matching TRBD1. Trimming took 3 bases from V and 7 from J; bases not matched to a gene: 4. The V gene's germline CDR1 is KGHDR and CDR2 SFDVKD. This CDR3 is 14 amino acids long. The DNA of the CDR3 is TGTGCCACCAGTGATCGCACAGGGGGTAATGAGCAGTTCTTC. It translates to CATSDRTGGNEQFF.

This clonotype was recorded at least ten times. The DNA of the CDR3 is TGTGCCAGCACCCCAGGGGATACGCAGTATTTT. This codes for CASTPGDTQYF. The chain has TRBV25-1 and TRBJ2-3; tentatively, D is TRBD1 (5 bases). The CDR3 spans 11 residues. V was pared by 7 bases and J by 6 bases, with 8 bases between. Germline CDR1 is MGHDK and CDR2 is SYGVNS.

V gene TRBV10-3 combines with J gene TRBJ2-7, with 7 bases identical to TRBD1. V gave up 3 bases and J gave up 0 bases; unmatched junction bases: 5. Germline V lookup: CDR1 ENHRY, CDR2 SYGVKD. The CDR3 contains 15 residues. The DNA for the CDR3 is TGTGCCATCAGTGAAAGGGCAGGGGGCTCCTACGAGCAGTACTTC. Translation gives CAISERAGGSYEQYF.

This clonotype was seen a single time. The rearrangement uses TRBV25-1 and TRBJ2-7, with no clear D. Trimming shortened V by 1 base and J by 4 bases, and 5 bases separated the two germline ends. This CDR3 region has 12 residues. Germline CDR1 and CDR2: MGHDK and SYGVNS. This CDR3 is CASSESAYEQYF. CDR3 coding DNA: TGTGCCAGCAGTGAATCGGCTTACGAGCAGTACTTC.

This chain uses TRBV6-5 with TRBJ2-5, with 8 nucleotides matching TRBD2. The CDR3 has 15 residues. In germline, CDR1 is MNHEY, CDR2 SVGAGI. Losses at the gene ends were 6 bases for V and 5 bases for J; bases not matched to a gene: 11. The chain's CDR3 is CASRVLSGRSETQYF. The DNA for the CDR3 is TGTGCCAGCAGGGTCCTAAGCGGGAGATCTGAGACCCAGTACTTC.

In this sample, this clonotype turned up a few times. The chain recombines TRBV5-1 with TRBJ2-1; D remains ambiguous. The CDR3 has 15 amino acids. Germline values: CDR1 SGHRS, CDR2 YFSETQ. V was cut by 2 bases and J by 7 bases, with 16 bases left in between. CDR3 nucleotide sequence: TGCGCCAGCAGCTTTAGTCGGTTTGGAAGGAATGAGCAGTTCTTC. It yields the protein CASSFSRFGRNEQFF. Based on the CDR3 plus reference TRBV5-1 and TRBJ2-1, the full variable domain is KAGVTQTPRYLIKTRGQQVTLSCSPISGHRSVSWYQQTPGQGLQFLFEYFSETQRNKGNFPGRFSGRQFSNSRSEMNVSTLELGDSALYLCASSFSRFGRNEQFFGPGTRLTVL.

This clonotype was seen a few times. This sequence joins TRBV11-2 and TRBJ2-7; 8 bases align to TRBD1. CDR3 length equals 16 residues. The trim removed 5 bases at V and 3 bases at J, leaving 12 bases unmatched. Germline V CDR1 and CDR2: SGHAT, FQNNGV. For the CDR3, the DNA is TGTGCCAGCAGCCACTCAACAGGGGGAACACGCTACGAGCAGTACTTC. As protein: CASSHSTGGTRYEQYF. The entire variable domain, with the rest obtained from reference TRBV11-2 and TRBJ2-7, is as follows: EAGVAQSPRYKIIEKRQSVAFWCNPISGHATLYWYQQILGQGPKLLIQFQNNGVVDDSQLPKDRFSAERLKGVDSTLKIQPAKLEDSAVYLCASSHSTGGTRYEQYFGPGTRLTVT.

This clonotype occurred a few times. This chain links TRBV20-1 with TRBJ1-4; 7 nucleotides agree with TRBD1. V shed 8 bases, J shed 5 bases, and the junction held 5 bases outside the gene matches. The CDR3 covers 12 residues. Germline-derived CDR1 and CDR2 are DFQATT and SNEGSKA (reference sequence). The CDR3 here is CSRQGPNEKLFF. The DNA for the CDR3 is TGCAGTCGACAGGGTCCCAATGAAAAACTGTTTTTT.

V gene TRBV6-2 or TRBV6-3 combines with J gene TRBJ2-1; D perhaps matches TRBD1 (5 bases). V was clipped by 0 bases and J by 4 bases, with 10 bases between them. The CDR3 is 15 residues long. CDR1 MNHEY and CDR2 SVGEGT come from the germline V gene. The CDR3 sequence: CASSYSMAGYNEQFF. Written as DNA, the CDR3 is TGTGCCAGCAGTTACTCAATGGCAGGGTACAATGAGCAGTTCTTC.

The chain couples TRBV7-2 to TRBJ2-3, with D possibly TRBD2 on 6 matching bases. This CDR3 spans 13 amino acids. Trimming took off 5 bases at V and 7 bases at J, with 13 bases between the two ends. Germline CDR1 SGHTA, CDR2 FQGNSA. DNA of the CDR3: TGTGCCAGCAGCCCCCTCGCGGGGTATACGCAGTATTTT. This gives the protein CASSPLAGYTQYF.

The table lists this clonotype with a few counts. Written as DNA, the CDR3 is TGTGCCAGCTCCTTGGGACAGAAACAACATGGCTACACCTTC. It encodes CASSLGQKQHGYTF. The chain uses TRBV18 and TRBJ1-2; TRBD1 matches 7 bases. Trimming removed 6 bases from V and 6 bases from J; junction bases left unmatched: 10. The CDR3 has 14 residues. Germline CDR1 is KGHSH and CDR2 is LQKENI.

V usage is TRBV2 and J usage is TRBJ1-6; the match to TRBD1 covers 12 bases. J lost 10 bases, V lost 7 bases, and 8 bases had no gene match. In germline, CDR1 is SNHLY, CDR2 FYNNEI. This CDR3 is 15 amino acids long. CDR3 DNA sequence: TGTGCCAGCATAGGGACAGGGGGCTTGAGCTCACCCCTCCACTTT. This encodes CASIGTGGLSSPLHF.

The chain joins TRBV29-1 to TRBJ2-7; TRBD1 is a possible D gene (6 bases). The CDR3 is 12 amino acids. V gave up 5 bases and J gave up 2 bases, with 10 bases separating them. Germline V gene lookup returns CDR1 SQVTM and CDR2 ANQGSEA. The CDR3 bases are TGCAGCGTTCAACAGGGTACCTACGAGCAGTACTTC. As protein: CSVQQGTYEQYF.

The rearrangement joins TRBV29-1 to TRBJ2-1; TRBD2 aligns across 8 bases. The CDR3 runs 12 residues. V was pared by 6 bases and J by 6 bases, with 4 bases of the junction left unmatched. Germline V gene data show CDR1 as SQVTM and CDR2 as ANQGSEA. This CDR3 is CSVEAGGNEQFF. CDR3 in DNA: TGCAGCGTCGAGGCGGGGGGCAATGAGCAGTTCTTC.

The CDR3 loop is CASSQDEGLAGEQYF. For the CDR3, the DNA is TGCGCCAGCAGCCAAGATGAGGGACTAGCTGGCGAGCAGTACTTC. The V call is TRBV4-3, the J call TRBJ2-7; 9 bases align to TRBD2. CDR1 LGHNA and CDR2 YSLEER come from the germline V gene. The junction had 6 bases not matched to a gene; V was cut back by 0 bases and J by 6 bases. This CDR3 comprises 15 residues.

The chain couples TRBV21-1 to TRBJ1-2; the DNA was not compared with TRBD1, the D call given in the table. TRBV21-1 is a recognized pseudogene. The CDR3 covers 16 residues. For the CDR3, the DNA is TGTGCCAGCAGCAAAAGGGGACAGGGGGCTAGTGGTGGCTACACCTTC. Protein product: CASSKRGQGASGGYTF.

CDR3 coding DNA: TGCGCCAGCAGCTTGAGGGACGGTGGGGAGCAGTACTTC. Translation gives CASSLRDGGEQYF. V is TRBV5-1 and J is TRBJ2-4; D may match TRBD1 or TRBD2 (5 bases each). The CDR3 covers 13 residues. Trimming left V 1 base short and J 13 bases short, with 15 bases between. Per germline, CDR1 SGHRS and CDR2 YFSETQ.

CDR3 sequence reads: CSARDINRGYGYTF. CDR3 sequence (DNA): TGCAGTGCTAGAGATATTAACAGGGGCTATGGCTACACCTTC. The chain recombines TRBV20-1 with TRBJ1-2; TRBD1 aligns across 7 bases. With 0 bases clipped from V and 4 bases from J, the junction kept 5 bases outside the gene matches. The CDR3 runs to 14 residues. Per germline, CDR1 DFQATT and CDR2 SNEGSKA (reference sequence).